The entry below gives a single T cell receptor beta chain sequence along with its context. This sample was taken from a study of cytomegalovirus exposure and HLA in healthy donors. Donors were nominally healthy when sampled, though unrecorded immune exposures were likely. Trimming left V 2 bases short and J 0 bases short, with 11 bases between. CDR3 length: 16 residues. CDR1 is MGHRA and CDR2 is YSYEKL in the germline V gene. Primers for the PCR totalled 60 Vbeta and 13 Jbeta. Repertoires were generated with immunoSEQ multiplex PCR, while TCRdb's copy carries only in-frame clones and drops some. This sample's table reports roughly 120,000 clones.

This sequence was found in a man in his late teens or twenties in good health and CMV-seronegative. This rearrangement joins TRBV4-1 to TRBJ2-4, with D perhaps TRBD1 (6 bases). Source material: PBMCs. The CDR3 nucleotides are TGCGCCAGCAGCCAAAACCAACAGGGAGCCAAAAACATTCAGTACTTC. Translation gives CASSQNQQGAKNIQYF.